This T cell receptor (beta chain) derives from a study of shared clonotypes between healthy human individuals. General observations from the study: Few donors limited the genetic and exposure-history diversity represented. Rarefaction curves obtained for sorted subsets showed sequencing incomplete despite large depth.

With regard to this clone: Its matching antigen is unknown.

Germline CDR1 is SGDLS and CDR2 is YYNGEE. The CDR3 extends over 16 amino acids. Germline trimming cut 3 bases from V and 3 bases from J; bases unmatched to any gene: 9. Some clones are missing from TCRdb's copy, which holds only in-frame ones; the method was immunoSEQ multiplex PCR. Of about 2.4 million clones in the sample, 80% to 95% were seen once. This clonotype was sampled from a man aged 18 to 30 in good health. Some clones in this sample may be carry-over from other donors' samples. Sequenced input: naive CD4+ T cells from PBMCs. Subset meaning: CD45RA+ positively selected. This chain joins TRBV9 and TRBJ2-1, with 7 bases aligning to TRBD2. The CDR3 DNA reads TGTGCCAGCAGCGCCTCCCGGGGAGGGATCTACAATGAGCAGTTCTTC. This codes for CASSASRGGIYNEQFF.